The present TCR beta chain was sequenced within a study of cytomegalovirus exposure and HLA in healthy donors. Study summary: A prior study identified 100 million to 130 million unique TCR beta sequences from 200 million or so T cells.

Broader study findings: Because they were indistinguishable, some V segments, including TRBV6-2 and TRBV6-3, were excluded. Data from an earlier analysis indicated that most TCR beta V segments were productive either about 90% or about 30% of the time.

Worth noting for this clone: Its cognate antigen is unknown.

V dropped 5 bases and J dropped 0 bases, with 15 bases sitting between them. Per germline, CDR1 SGHVS and CDR2 FQNEAQ. This CDR3 is 16 amino acids long. Use of 60 Vbeta and 13 Jbeta primers characterized the PCR. This table comes from immunoSEQ multiplex PCR, and its TCRdb copy is limited to in-frame clones, with some not included. The sample has under 200,000 clones; over 70% are singletons. The V and J genes are TRBV7-8 and TRBJ2-3, with D hard to call. Sequenced sample: PBMCs. This receptor was taken from a woman aged 45-65 years in good health and CMV-seronegative. CDR3 DNA sequence: TGTGCCAGCAGCACTTTGACACGAACTAGCACAGATACGCAGTATTTT. Its translation is CASSTLTRTSTDTQYF.